These 25 T cell receptor beta chains were all obtained from the same sample, sequenced in a study of T-cell memory formation after mild COVID-19. TCRdb ran MiXCR on the 5' RACE reads and lists one entry per CDR3 protein. Of over 70,000 distinct CDR3 sequences in the sample, over 13% were seen once. The material sequenced was PBMCs or a T cell subset sorted from them (not recorded which). These receptors were obtained from a man between 18 and 29 years old who had mild COVID-19 (a few samples of this study predate the infection). Cell type and time point are not known.

The rearrangement links TRBV3-1 to TRBJ2-3, with D unclear. Germline loops: CDR1 LGHDT, CDR2 YNNKEL (reference sequence). Trimming stripped 1 base from V and 0 bases from J, with 14 bases between. The CDR3 is 17 amino acids. CDR3 residues: CASSQVVSRTSTDTQYF. CDR3 in DNA: TGTGCCAGCAGCCAAGTTGTTTCGAGAACTAGCACAGATACGCAGTATTTT.

The table lists this clonotype with a few counts. Germline and junction disagree at one end, which may indicate a read error. The genes are TRBV7-7 and TRBJ2-1; D is uncertain. CDR3 length: 15 amino acids. Germline V lookup: CDR1 SSHAT, CDR2 FNYEAQ (reference sequence). CDR3 coding DNA: TGTGCTAGCAGCTTAGCTCCGGCCGGGTACAATGAGCAGTTCTTC. Protein: CASSLAPAGYNEQFF.

The chain has TRBV6-2 or TRBV6-3 and TRBJ1-4; D call uncertain. V was clipped by 4 bases and J by 8 bases, with 11 bases between them. Per the germline V gene, CDR1 is MNHEY and CDR2 is SVGEGT. The CDR3 consists of 13 residues. This chain's CDR3 is CASSSYGMEKLFF. The CDR3 DNA reads as TGTGCCAGCAGTTCCTATGGAATGGAAAAACTGTTTTTT.

The V gene is TRBV4-3, the J gene TRBJ2-7; 8 nucleotides align to TRBD1. Trimming cost V 0 bases and J 0 bases; bases outside gene matches: 4. CDR3 size: 16 residues. Germline values: CDR1 LGHNA, CDR2 YSLEER. CDR3 nucleotide sequence: TGCGCCAGCAGCCAAGATGGACAGGGTTACTCCTACGAGCAGTACTTC. Translation: CASSQDGQGYSYEQYF.

The CDR3 region has the DNA TGTGCCAGCAGCCAAGATGCCAGGGGGCATGGCTACACCTTC. This codes for CASSQDARGHGYTF. V is TRBV3-1 and J is TRBJ1-2; 8 nucleotides match TRBD1. Germline lookup yields CDR1 LGHDT and CDR2 YNNKEL (reference sequence). The CDR3 has 14 residues. Trimming cost V 0 bases and J 6 bases; bases outside gene matches: 3.

The table lists this clonotype with many counts. The chain joins TRBV5-1 to TRBJ2-1; 7 bases match TRBD1. V lost 2 bases, J lost 3 bases, and 14 bases stayed unmatched. The CDR3 length is 18 residues. CDR1 SGHRS and CDR2 YFSETQ come from the germline V gene. The DNA for the CDR3 is TGCGCCAGCAGCTTAAAGTACTCCGGGACAGACTTCTACAATGAGCAGTTCTTC. Protein product: CASSLKYSGTDFYNEQFF.

The rearrangement links TRBV7-8 to TRBJ2-1; 8 positions match TRBD1. CDR1 is SGHVS and CDR2 is FQNEAQ in the germline V gene. The CDR3 contains 18 residues. Trimming cost V 2 bases and J 2 bases; bases outside gene matches: 11. CDR3 amino acids: CASSLWDRHVQTYNEQFF. The CDR3 DNA sequence: TGTGCCAGCAGCTTATGGGACAGGCATGTCCAGACCTACAATGAGCAGTTCTTC.

This clonotype was recorded a few times. The V and J genes are TRBV29-1 and TRBJ2-3; tentatively, D is TRBD2 (5 bases). Germline V CDR1 and CDR2: SQVTM, ANQGSEA. The CDR3 runs to 13 residues. Trimming took off 7 bases at V and 6 bases at J, with 17 bases between the two ends. The CDR3 region is CSAERSGPDTQYF. In nucleotides, the CDR3 is TGCAGCGCCGAAAGAAGCGGTCCGGATACGCAGTATTTT.

In this sample, this clonotype turned up a few times. CDR3 nucleotide sequence: TGTGCCAGCAGTTTTACGGGACTAGTAGGGTTTAATGAGCAGTTCTTC. Translating it yields CASSFTGLVGFNEQFF. This rearrangement joins TRBV12-3 or TRBV12-4 to TRBJ2-1; 8 positions match TRBD2. CDR3 length: 16 amino acids. V shed 3 bases and J 7 bases; nucleotides not matched to a gene: 11.

The table lists this clonotype with a few counts. The chain recombines TRBV15 with TRBJ2-3; 8 bases align to TRBD2. Germline CDR1 reads LNHNV; CDR2 reads YYDKDF (reference sequence). The CDR3 covers 16 residues. V lost 1 base, J lost 4 bases, and 7 bases stayed unmatched. CDR3 in DNA: TGTGCCACCAGCAGAGCGGAGCGGGGGCGGGCAGATACGCAGTATTTT. Protein sequence: CATSRAERGRADTQYF. Complete variable domain (other parts from reference TRBV15 and TRBJ2-3): DAMVIQNPRYQVTQFGKPVTLSCSQTLNHNVMYWYQQKSSQAPKLLFHYYDKDFNNEADTPDNFQSRRPNTSFCFLDIRSPGLGDTAMYLCATSRAERGRADTQYFGPGTRLTVL.

This sequence joins TRBV24-1 and TRBJ2-1; 11 bases align to TRBD1. The CDR3 loop spans 16 amino acids. Germline CDR1 is KGHDR and CDR2 is SFDVKD. V dropped 4 bases and J dropped 5; count of bases not matched to a gene: 6. CDR3 sequence reads: CATSESGQGVNNEQFF. CDR3 nucleotide sequence: TGTGCCACCAGTGAATCGGGACAGGGGGTGAACAATGAGCAGTTCTTC.

This clonotype showed up just a few times. V gene TRBV4-2 combines with J gene TRBJ2-3; TRBD2 matches 8 bases. CDR3 length equals 15 residues. Unmatched junction bases numbered 3, after V lost 0 bases and J lost 4 bases. CDR1 is LGHNA and CDR2 is YNFKEQ in the germline V gene. The CDR3 is CASSQDQRGPDTQYF. The CDR3 region has the DNA TGTGCCAGCAGCCAAGATCAGCGGGGGCCAGATACGCAGTATTTT.

This clonotype was seen at least ten times. The chain recombines TRBV4-3 with TRBJ2-2; D gene uncertain. Trimming took off 0 bases at V and 5 bases at J, with 13 bases between the two ends. Germline V lookup: CDR1 LGHNA, CDR2 YSLEER. The CDR3 loop spans 16 amino acids. The CDR3 is CASSQEYRSRTGELFF. CDR3 sequence (DNA): TGCGCCAGCAGCCAAGAATATCGCAGCCGAACCGGGGAGCTGTTTTTT.

This clonotype was seen more than once but under ten times. The chain employs TRBV29-1 and TRBJ2-5; 10 positions match TRBD2. The CDR3 covers 16 residues. V trimming: 6 bases; J trimming: 1 base; junction bases outside the gene matches: 11. Germline V gene data show CDR1 as SQVTM and CDR2 as ANQGSEA. CDR3 DNA sequence: TGCAGCGTGGATGGGGCTAGCGGGGGACGCCAAGAGACCCAGTACTTC. It specifies CSVDGASGGRQETQYF.

This clonotype was seen a few times. V and J are TRBV29-1 and TRBJ1-1; D unclear. CDR1 and CDR2 (germline): SQVTM, ANQGSEA. This CDR3 is 12 amino acids long. The V gene lost 4 bases and the J gene lost 0 bases, with 6 bases spanning the gap. The CDR3 is CSVGLLNTEAFF. CDR3 coding DNA: TGCAGCGTTGGTCTACTGAACACTGAAGCTTTCTTT.

The chain links TRBV27 to TRBJ2-6; D remains ambiguous. This CDR3 spans 13 amino acids. CDR1 is MNHEY, CDR2 SMNVEV, per germline (reference sequence). Trimming shortened V by 5 bases and J by 0 bases, and 2 bases separated the two germline ends. The CDR3 sequence: CASSVSGANVLTF. In nucleotides, the CDR3 is TGTGCCAGCAGTGTCTCTGGGGCCAACGTCCTGACTTTC.

This chain links TRBV7-9 with TRBJ2-2; 9 bases align to TRBD2. The CDR3 covers 15 residues. Per the germline V gene, CDR1 is SEHNR and CDR2 is FQNEAQ (reference sequence). V lost 5 bases and J lost 6; bases outside the gene matches: 7. CDR3 sequence (DNA): TGTGCCAGCAGCCCAAGCGGGGGGTTCCCCGGGGAGCTGTTTTTT. It is translated as CASSPSGGFPGELFF.

The table lists this clonotype with many counts. This chain joins TRBV7-2 and TRBJ2-5, with TRBD2 as a possible D gene (5 bases). The CDR3 contains 16 residues. In germline, CDR1 is SGHTA, CDR2 FQGNSA. With 1 base removed from V and 5 bases from J, the gap between germline ends came to 17 bases. CDR3 nucleotide sequence: TGTGCCAGCAGCTTAGGAGAATCTAGCTCCGGGGAGACCCAGTACTTC. This encodes CASSLGESSSGETQYF.

A few counts support this clonotype. The V and J genes are TRBV7-9 and TRBJ2-7; D remains ambiguous. This CDR3 comprises 13 residues. The V end was cut by 6 bases, the J end by 4 bases, with 13 bases between. Germline V CDR1 and CDR2: SEHNR, FQNEAQ (reference sequence). CDR3 region: CASRPLNSYEQYV. In DNA form, the CDR3 reads TGTGCCAGCAGGCCCCTGAATTCATACGAGCAGTACGTC.

This clonotype turned up a few times. The chain is built from TRBV27 and TRBJ2-1; a weak D match, TRBD1 (5 bases). The CDR3 length is 16 residues. CDR1 is MNHEY, CDR2 SMNVEV, per germline (reference sequence). The V and J ends lost 3 bases and 16 bases respectively, with 28 bases between them. CDR3 residues: CASSFYGASVISERFF. CDR3 DNA sequence: TGTGCCAGCAGTTTTTATGGGGCGTCGGTAATAAGTGAGCGTTTCTTC.

The chain joins TRBV6-5 to TRBJ1-2, with unresolved D. The V and J ends lost 6 bases and 0 bases respectively, with 17 bases between them. CDR3 length: 16 residues. Germline CDR1 MNHEY, CDR2 SVGAGI. DNA of the CDR3: TGTGCCAGCAGCCCAACCTTAGGATACCCTAACTATGGCTACACCTTC. Translated: CASSPTLGYPNYGYTF.

The chain carries TRBV7-2 and TRBJ2-5, with TRBD2 identical over 7 bases. The germline CDR1 and CDR2 sequences are SGHTA and FQGNSA. Losses at the gene ends were 5 bases for V and 1 base for J; bases not matched to a gene: 4. The CDR3 covers 14 residues. CDR3 sequence reads: CASSKWTSQETQYF. CDR3 DNA: TGTGCCAGCAGCAAATGGACTAGCCAAGAGACCCAGTACTTC.

This clonotype was detected a few times. The gene calls are TRBV11-1 and TRBJ2-5, with 9 nucleotides matching TRBD2. CDR1 SGHAT and CDR2 FQDESV come from the germline V gene (reference sequence). V lost 5 bases to trimming and J lost 2 bases; unmatched junction nucleotides: 6. The CDR3 length is 15 residues. CDR3 nucleotides: TGTGCCAGCAGCCCCCCTCTAGCGGGGCAAGAGACCCAGTACTTC. This codes for CASSPPLAGQETQYF.

The sample holds a few counts of this clonotype. The chain joins TRBV5-6 to TRBJ1-6; D uncertain. CDR1 and CDR2 from the germline V gene are SGHDT and YYEEEE. This CDR3 is 12 amino acids long. Trimming removed 3 bases from V and 9 bases from J, with 7 bases in between. Here the CDR3 DNA reads TGTGCCAGCAGCTCGGTCGGTTCACCCCTCCACTTT. Protein product: CASSSVGSPLHF. Filled out from reference TRBV5-6 and TRBJ1-6, the complete variable domain reads DAGVTQSPTHLIKTRGQQVTLRCSPKSGHDTVSWYQQALGQGPQFIFQYYEEEERQRGNFPDRFSGHQFPNYSSELNVNALLLGDSALYLCASSSVGSPLHFGNGTRLTVT.

This clonotype has a count of ten or more. CDR3 sequence reads: CASSLKGGVETQYF. The CDR3 DNA is TGCGCCAGCAGCCTAAAGGGGGGGGTAGAGACCCAGTACTTC. The chain is built from TRBV4-3 and TRBJ2-5, with D tentatively TRBD2 (7 bases). The CDR3 extends over 14 amino acids. Trimming left V 4 bases short and J 4 bases short, with 13 bases between. Germline lookup yields CDR1 LGHNA and CDR2 YSLEER.